One and the same sample provided the 23 T cell receptor beta chains below, sequenced in a study of blood T cell repertoires in COVID-19. This table comes from immunoSEQ multiplex PCR, and its TCRdb copy is limited to in-frame clones, with some not included. The sample gives approximately 50,000 clones, approximately 87% of which show up once; 4% is in the top ten. Sequencing was carried out using peripheral blood. The receptors stem from a man between 45 and 60 years old with acute or convalescent COVID-19.

J is TRBJ1-1 and V is TRBV27; no clear D. The V end lost 8 bases, the J end lost 6 bases, and 16 bases lay between the germline ends. The CDR3 runs to 13 residues. The germline CDR1 and CDR2 sequences are MNHEY and SMNVEV (reference sequence). CDR3 DNA: TGTGCCAGCTCTCTCCGGTGGGAGGCTGAAGCTTTCTTT. Encoded protein: CASSLRWEAEAFF.

V gene TRBV19 combines with J gene TRBJ1-5; TRBD1 matches at 8 bases. CDR1 and CDR2 (germline): LNHDA, SQIVND (reference sequence). V was pared by 4 bases and J by 4 bases, with 6 bases of the junction left unmatched. The length of the CDR3 is 15 residues. CDR3 loop: CASSTRDRQNQPQHF. The CDR3 DNA sequence: TGTGCCAGTAGTACCCGGGACAGGCAAAATCAGCCCCAGCATTTT.

The J gene is TRBJ2-5, the V gene TRBV10-3; 14 bases agree with TRBD2. Germline V gene lookup returns CDR1 ENHRY and CDR2 SYGVKD. J gave up 3 bases and V 8 bases, and 2 bases lay outside the gene matches. This CDR3 spans 14 amino acids. CDR3: CAISGLAGEETQYF. In DNA form, the CDR3 reads TGTGCCATCTCGGGACTAGCGGGGGAAGAGACCCAGTACTTC.

The genes are TRBV6-5 and TRBJ1-4; 7 nucleotides align to TRBD1. In germline, CDR1 is MNHEY, CDR2 SVGAGI. Trimming removed 8 bases from V and 8 bases from J; junction bases left unmatched: 11. The CDR3 covers 14 residues. CDR3 in amino acids: CASAGQRNREKLFF. In nucleotides, the CDR3 is TGTGCCAGCGCGGGACAGCGGAATCGGGAAAAACTGTTTTTT.

The chain employs TRBV6-5 and TRBJ2-7; no clear D gene. The CDR3 consists of 13 residues. Trimming left V 8 bases short and J 3 bases short, with 14 bases between. Germline loops: CDR1 MNHEY, CDR2 SVGAGI. For the CDR3, the DNA is TGTGCCAGCTCCCGTGTCTCGGGCTACGAGCAGTACTTC. Protein sequence: CASSRVSGYEQYF.

This chain joins TRBV29-1 and TRBJ1-2; 7 bases agree with TRBD1. Germline lookup yields CDR1 SQVTM and CDR2 ANQGSEA. V lost 3 bases to trimming and J lost 2 bases; unmatched junction nucleotides: 3. This CDR3 region has 13 residues. CDR3 in DNA: TGCAGCGTTGAGGGACAGTCCAACTATGGCTACACCTTC. This codes for CSVEGQSNYGYTF.

The chain carries TRBV27 and TRBJ1-1; 8 bases match TRBD1. CDR3 length: 15 amino acids. V lost 2 bases to trimming and J lost 2 bases; unmatched junction nucleotides: 4. Germline lookup yields CDR1 MNHEY and CDR2 SMNVEV (reference sequence). In DNA, the CDR3 is TGTGCCAGCAGTTTACAGGGGGCGCGAAACACTGAAGCTTTCTTT. Amino acids: CASSLQGARNTEAFF.

This rearrangement joins TRBV10-1 to TRBJ2-7; D remains ambiguous. V gave up 6 bases and J gave up 3 bases, with 12 bases separating them. This CDR3 comprises 13 residues. Germline CDR1 reads WNHNN; CDR2 reads SYGVQD (reference sequence). In DNA form, the CDR3 reads TGCGCCAGCAGCCTCTTCCTCGGCTACGAGCAGTACTTC. Translation gives CASSLFLGYEQYF.

Only one count was recorded for this clone. The chain has TRBV5-1 and TRBJ2-7; TRBD1 agrees at 8 bases. This CDR3 comprises 12 residues. In germline, CDR1 is SGHRS, CDR2 YFSETQ. V trimming: 4 bases; J trimming: 4 bases; junction bases outside the gene matches: 1. CDR3 region: CASSRTGYEQYF. The CDR3, as DNA: TGCGCCAGCAGCAGGACAGGGTACGAGCAGTACTTC.

The chain links TRBV5-1 to TRBJ1-2; 9 positions agree with TRBD1. Per the germline V gene, CDR1 is SGHRS and CDR2 is YFSETQ. This CDR3 is built from 14 residues. With V trimmed by 4 bases and J by 5 bases, 6 bases remained unmatched. The CDR3 sequence: CASSRDRDLYGYTF. DNA of the CDR3: TGCGCCAGCAGCCGGGACAGGGATCTTTATGGCTACACCTTC.

Concerning this clone: The same CDR3 can be traced to other DNA sequences in this sample. This chain uses TRBV11-2 with TRBJ2-6; D gene unclear. The CDR3 is 15 residues long. Germline lookup yields CDR1 SGHAT and CDR2 FQNNGV. The ends were cut back, 0 bases at V and 0 bases at J, with 3 bases in the middle. CDR3 loop: CASSLDGSGANVLTF. As DNA, the CDR3 is TGTGCCAGCAGCTTAGACGGCTCTGGGGCCAACGTCCTGACTTTC.

This clone was recorded only once. The J gene is TRBJ1-1, the V gene TRBV28; D possibly corresponds to TRBD1 (5 bases). The CDR3 length is 12 residues. The V and J ends lost 5 bases and 7 bases respectively, with 11 bases between them. Germline V gene lookup returns CDR1 MDHEN and CDR2 SYDVKM. As DNA, the CDR3 is TGTGCCAGCAGTCGACGACAGCTTGAAGCTTTCTTT. Translating it yields CASSRRQLEAFF.

The J gene is TRBJ2-5, the V gene TRBV5-1; TRBD1 matches at 8 bases. CDR1 and CDR2 (germline): SGHRS, YFSETQ. V shed 1 base, J shed 5 bases, and the junction held 7 bases outside the gene matches. This CDR3 comprises 15 residues. CDR3 DNA sequence: TGCGCCAGCAGCTTGAACAGGGGGTCGCAGGAGACCCAGTACTTC. Translating gives CASSLNRGSQETQYF.

The J gene is TRBJ2-7, the V gene TRBV10-3; maybe TRBD2 (6 bases). Trimming shortened V by 10 bases and J by 3 bases, and 16 bases separated the two germline ends. Germline-derived CDR1 and CDR2 are ENHRY and SYGVKD. The CDR3 is 13 amino acids. CDR3: CATGTSTLYEQYF. CDR3 DNA sequence: TGTGCCACCGGGACTTCGACCCTCTACGAGCAGTACTTC.

The genes are TRBV14 and TRBJ1-6; tentatively, D is TRBD1 (5 bases). Germline V gives CDR1 SGHDN, CDR2 FVKESK. This CDR3 spans 12 amino acids. V was clipped by 7 bases and J by 9 bases, with 10 bases between them. CDR3 protein: CASKGVGSPLHF. The CDR3 nucleotides read TGTGCCAGCAAAGGGGTCGGTTCACCCCTCCACTTT.

V usage is TRBV5-1 and J usage is TRBJ2-7, with D possibly being TRBD2 (5 bases). V lost 2 bases and J 0 bases, leaving 6 bases between the germline ends. There are 13 residues in the CDR3. CDR1 and CDR2 (germline): SGHRS, YFSETQ. CDR3 sequence (DNA): TGCGCCAGCAGCTTTAGCGACTCCTACGAGCAGTACTTC. Amino acid sequence: CASSFSDSYEQYF.

The chain joins TRBV7-3 to TRBJ1-6; D unclear. The CDR3 totals 15 residues. Trimming pared 0 bases from V and 10 bases from J, leaving 13 bases between. The germline gives CDR1 SGHTA, CDR2 FQGTGA. CDR3 DNA: TGTGCCAGCAGCTTAACGTACAGTTTGGGCTCACCCCTCCACTTT. This sequence encodes CASSLTYSLGSPLHF.

The chain combines TRBV5-6 with TRBJ2-7; D is perhaps TRBD1 (6 bases). Trimming cost V 3 bases and J 3 bases, with 10 bases left between them. Germline CDR1 is SGHDT and CDR2 is YYEEEE. The CDR3 loop spans 13 amino acids. CDR3 sequence: CASSSGTFYEQYF. CDR3 sequence (DNA): TGTGCCAGCAGCTCCGGGACATTCTACGAGCAGTACTTC.

The V gene is TRBV5-6, the J gene TRBJ2-2; weak D call: TRBD2 (5 bases). Trimming took off 4 bases at V and 8 bases at J, with 21 bases between the two ends. The length of the CDR3 is 16 residues. The V gene's germline CDR1 is SGHDT and CDR2 YYEEEE. CDR3 sequence reads: CASSPIGRGISGELFF. In DNA, the CDR3 is TGTGCCAGCAGCCCGATAGGACGGGGAATTTCGGGGGAGCTGTTTTTT.

This rearrangement joins TRBV28 to TRBJ1-6, with 9 bases aligning to TRBD1. J was trimmed by 9 bases and V by 1 base; bases with no gene match: 4. Germline lookup yields CDR1 MDHEN and CDR2 SYDVKM. This CDR3 is 15 amino acids long. CDR3 DNA sequence: TGTGCCAGCAGTTTATTAGGACAGGGGTTTTCACCCCTCCACTTT. Translated: CASSLLGQGFSPLHF.

This sequence joins TRBV5-1 and TRBJ2-7, with TRBD1 matching over 9 bases. This CDR3 has 14 amino acids. The V segment lost 4 bases and the J segment 6 bases; nucleotides outside the gene matches: 8. The germline V gene encodes CDR1 SGHRS and CDR2 YFSETQ. CDR3 in DNA: TGCGCCAGCAGCCGGGGGACAGGGCAGGCCGAGCAGTACTTC. Translation: CASSRGTGQAEQYF.

This chain links TRBV5-1 with TRBJ2-5; a possible D gene is TRBD1 (5 bases). The CDR3 spans 16 residues. V shed 2 bases and J shed 5 bases, with 19 bases lying between them. Germline CDR1 SGHRS, CDR2 YFSETQ. The CDR3 region is CASSFAGQGIMETQYF. DNA of the CDR3: TGCGCCAGCAGCTTTGCCGGGCAGGGTATTATGGAGACCCAGTACTTC.

This chain connects TRBV6-5 to TRBJ1-2; 7 nucleotides line up with TRBD1. Germline V gene sequence: CDR1 MNHEY, CDR2 SVGAGI. J lost 4 bases, V lost 6 bases, and 8 bases had no gene match. This CDR3 spans 14 amino acids. Here the CDR3 DNA reads TGTGCCAGCAGCTCTGGAGGGGGCCTCTATGGCTACACCTTC. Protein: CASSSGGGLYGYTF.